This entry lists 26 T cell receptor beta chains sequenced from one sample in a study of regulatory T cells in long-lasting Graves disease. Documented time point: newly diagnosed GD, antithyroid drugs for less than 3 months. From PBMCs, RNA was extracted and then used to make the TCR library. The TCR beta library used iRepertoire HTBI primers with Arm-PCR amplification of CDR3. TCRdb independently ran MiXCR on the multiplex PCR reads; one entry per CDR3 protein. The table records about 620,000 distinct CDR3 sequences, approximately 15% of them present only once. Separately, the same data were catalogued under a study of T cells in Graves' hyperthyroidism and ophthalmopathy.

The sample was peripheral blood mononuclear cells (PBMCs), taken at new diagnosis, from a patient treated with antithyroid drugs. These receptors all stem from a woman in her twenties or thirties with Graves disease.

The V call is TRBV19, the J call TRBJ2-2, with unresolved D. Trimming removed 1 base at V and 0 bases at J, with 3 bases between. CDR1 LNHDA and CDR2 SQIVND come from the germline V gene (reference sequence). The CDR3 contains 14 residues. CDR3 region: CASSIATNTGELFF. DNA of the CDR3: TGTGCCAGTAGTATAGCGACGAACACCGGGGAGCTGTTTTTT.

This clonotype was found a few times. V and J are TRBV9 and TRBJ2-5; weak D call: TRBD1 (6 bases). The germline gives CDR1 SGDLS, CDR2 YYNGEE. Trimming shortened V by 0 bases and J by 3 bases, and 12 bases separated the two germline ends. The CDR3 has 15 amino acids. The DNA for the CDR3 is TGTGCCAGCAGCGTAGCTTGGCAGGGGAAAGAGACCCAGTACTTC. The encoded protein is CASSVAWQGKETQYF.

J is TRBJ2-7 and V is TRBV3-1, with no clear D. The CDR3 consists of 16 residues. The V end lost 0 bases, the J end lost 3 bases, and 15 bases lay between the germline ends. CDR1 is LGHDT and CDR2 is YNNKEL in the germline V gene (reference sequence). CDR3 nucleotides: TGTGCCAGCAGCCAAGACGGTTGGGGAAGACTCTACGAGCAGTACTTC. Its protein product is CASSQDGWGRLYEQYF.

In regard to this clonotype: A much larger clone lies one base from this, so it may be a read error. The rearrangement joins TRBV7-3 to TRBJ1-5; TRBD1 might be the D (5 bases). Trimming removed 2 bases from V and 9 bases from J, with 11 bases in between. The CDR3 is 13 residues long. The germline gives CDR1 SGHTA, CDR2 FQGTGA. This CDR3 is CASSLGGGGPQHF. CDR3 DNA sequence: TGTGCCAGCAGCTTAGGGGGGGGTGGGCCCCAGCATTTT. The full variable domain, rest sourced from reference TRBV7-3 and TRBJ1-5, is GAGVSQTPSNKVTEKGKYVELRCDPISGHTALYWYRQSLGQGPEFLIYFQGTGAADDSGLPNDRFFAVRPEGSVSTLKIQRTERGDSAVYLCASSLGGGGPQHFGDGTRLSIL.

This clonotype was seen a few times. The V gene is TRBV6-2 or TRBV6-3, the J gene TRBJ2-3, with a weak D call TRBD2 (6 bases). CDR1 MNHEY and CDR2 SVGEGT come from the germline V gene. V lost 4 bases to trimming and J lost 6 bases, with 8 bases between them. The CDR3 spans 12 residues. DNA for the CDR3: TGTGCCAGCAGTTGGGACTTGGATACGCAGTATTTT. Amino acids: CASSWDLDTQYF.

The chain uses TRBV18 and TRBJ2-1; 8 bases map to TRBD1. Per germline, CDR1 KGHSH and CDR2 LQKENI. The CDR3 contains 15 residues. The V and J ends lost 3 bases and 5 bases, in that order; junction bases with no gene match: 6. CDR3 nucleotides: TGTGCCAGCTCACCCCGGACAGGGAGCGACAATGAGCAGTTCTTC. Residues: CASSPRTGSDNEQFF.

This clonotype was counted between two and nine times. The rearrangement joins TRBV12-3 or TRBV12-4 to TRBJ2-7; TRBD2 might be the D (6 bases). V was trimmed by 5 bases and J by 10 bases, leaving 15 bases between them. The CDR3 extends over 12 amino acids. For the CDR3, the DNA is TGTGCCAGCAGTAAGACTAGTCTCGGACAGTACTTC. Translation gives CASSKTSLGQYF.

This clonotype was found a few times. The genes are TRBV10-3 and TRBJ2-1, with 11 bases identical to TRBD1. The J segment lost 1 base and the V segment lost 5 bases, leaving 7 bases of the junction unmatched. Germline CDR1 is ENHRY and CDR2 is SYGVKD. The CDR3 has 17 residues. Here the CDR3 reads CAISPGQGAGSYNEQFF. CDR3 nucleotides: TGTGCCATCAGTCCTGGACAGGGGGCTGGTTCCTACAATGAGCAGTTCTTC.

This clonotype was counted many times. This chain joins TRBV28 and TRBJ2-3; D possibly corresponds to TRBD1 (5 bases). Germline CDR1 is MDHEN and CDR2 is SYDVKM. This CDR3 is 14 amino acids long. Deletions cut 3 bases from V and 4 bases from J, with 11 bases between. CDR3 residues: CASSLTQGADTQYF. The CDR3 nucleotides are TGTGCCAGCAGTTTGACCCAAGGGGCAGATACGCAGTATTTT.

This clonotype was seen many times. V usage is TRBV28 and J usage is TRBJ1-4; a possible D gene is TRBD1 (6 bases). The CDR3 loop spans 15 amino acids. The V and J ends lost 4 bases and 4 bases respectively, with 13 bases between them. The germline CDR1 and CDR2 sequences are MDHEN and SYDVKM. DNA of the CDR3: TGTGCCAGCAGTTCAACAGGGCCCGGTAATGAAAAACTGTTTTTT. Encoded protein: CASSSTGPGNEKLFF.

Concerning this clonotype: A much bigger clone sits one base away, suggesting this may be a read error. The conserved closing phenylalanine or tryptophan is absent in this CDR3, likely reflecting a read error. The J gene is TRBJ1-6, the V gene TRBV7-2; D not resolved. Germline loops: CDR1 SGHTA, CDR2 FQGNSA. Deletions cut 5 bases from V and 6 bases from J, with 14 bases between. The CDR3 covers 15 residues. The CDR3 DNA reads TGTGCCAGCAGCGGGAGGGAGTCGGGTAATTCACCCCTCCACATT. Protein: CASSGRESGNSPLHI.

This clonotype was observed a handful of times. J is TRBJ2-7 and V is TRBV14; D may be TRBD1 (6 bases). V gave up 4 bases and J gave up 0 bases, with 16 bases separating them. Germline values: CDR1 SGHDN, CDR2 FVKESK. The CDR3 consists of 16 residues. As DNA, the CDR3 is TGTGCCAGCAGCCCCGTTGGGGGCCTGACCTCCTACGAGCAGTACTTC. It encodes CASSPVGGLTSYEQYF.

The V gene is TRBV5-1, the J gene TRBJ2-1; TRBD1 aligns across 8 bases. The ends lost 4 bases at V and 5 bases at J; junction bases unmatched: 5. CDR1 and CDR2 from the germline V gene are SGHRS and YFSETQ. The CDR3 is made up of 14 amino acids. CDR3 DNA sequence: TGCGCCAGCAGCATACAGGGGGGAAACAATGAGCAGTTCTTC. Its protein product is CASSIQGGNNEQFF.

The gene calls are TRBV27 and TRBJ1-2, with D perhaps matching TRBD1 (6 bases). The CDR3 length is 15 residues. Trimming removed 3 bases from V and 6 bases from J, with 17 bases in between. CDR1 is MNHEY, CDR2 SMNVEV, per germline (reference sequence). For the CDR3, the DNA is TGTGCCAGCAGTTTGATGGGGGACAAAAAGAATGGCTACACCTTC. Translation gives CASSLMGDKKNGYTF.

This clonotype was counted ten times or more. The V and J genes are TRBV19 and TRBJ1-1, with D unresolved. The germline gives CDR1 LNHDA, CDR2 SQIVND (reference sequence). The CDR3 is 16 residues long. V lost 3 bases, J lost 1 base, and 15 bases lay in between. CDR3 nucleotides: TGTGCCAGTAGTATCGGGTTTTGGGGAAGGAACACTGAAGCTTTCTTT. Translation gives CASSIGFWGRNTEAFF. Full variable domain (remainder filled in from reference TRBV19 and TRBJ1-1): DGGITQSPKYLFRKEGQNVTLSCEQNLNHDAMYWYRQDPGQGLRLIYYSQIVNDFQKGDIAEGYSVSREKKESFPLTVTSAQKNPTAFYLCASSIGFWGRNTEAFFGQGTRLTVV.

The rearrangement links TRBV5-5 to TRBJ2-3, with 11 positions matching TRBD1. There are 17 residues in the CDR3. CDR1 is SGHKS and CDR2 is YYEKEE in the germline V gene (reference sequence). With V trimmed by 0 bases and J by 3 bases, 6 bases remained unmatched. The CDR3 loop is CASSLARTGGNTDTQYF. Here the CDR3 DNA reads TGTGCCAGCAGCTTGGCCCGGACAGGGGGCAATACAGATACGCAGTATTTT.

This chain's CDR3 is CSATGTSYEQYF. DNA for the CDR3: TGCAGTGCTACAGGAACCTCCTACGAGCAGTACTTC. V usage is TRBV20-1 and J usage is TRBJ2-7; D not certain. The germline V and J ends were trimmed by 4 bases and 0 bases, with 7 bases remaining between them. The length of the CDR3 is 12 residues. CDR1 DFQATT and CDR2 SNEGSKA come from the germline V gene (reference sequence).

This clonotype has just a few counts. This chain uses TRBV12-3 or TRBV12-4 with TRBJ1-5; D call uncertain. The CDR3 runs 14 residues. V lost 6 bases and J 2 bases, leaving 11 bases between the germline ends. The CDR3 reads CASRKGNGNQPQHF. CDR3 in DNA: TGTGCCAGCAGAAAGGGTAACGGCAATCAGCCCCAGCATTTT.

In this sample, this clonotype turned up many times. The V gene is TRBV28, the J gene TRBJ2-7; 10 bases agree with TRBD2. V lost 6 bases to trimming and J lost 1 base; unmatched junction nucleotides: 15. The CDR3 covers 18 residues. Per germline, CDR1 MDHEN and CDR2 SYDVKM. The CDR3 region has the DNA TGTGCCAGCAGCTTTCGTTCCTCAGCGGGAGGGTTTTCCTACGAGCAGTACTTC. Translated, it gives CASSFRSSAGGFSYEQYF.

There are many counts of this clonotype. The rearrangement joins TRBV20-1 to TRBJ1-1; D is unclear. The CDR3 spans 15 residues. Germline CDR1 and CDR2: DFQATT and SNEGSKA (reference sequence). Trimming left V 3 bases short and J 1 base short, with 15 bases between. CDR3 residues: CSARLLAVKNTEAFF. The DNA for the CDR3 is TGCAGTGCTAGGCTGTTGGCAGTTAAGAACACTGAAGCTTTCTTT.

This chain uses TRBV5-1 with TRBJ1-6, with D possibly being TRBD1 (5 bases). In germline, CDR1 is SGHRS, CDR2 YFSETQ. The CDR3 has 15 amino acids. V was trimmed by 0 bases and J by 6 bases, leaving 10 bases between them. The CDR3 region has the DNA TGCGCCAGCAGCTTGGAGGGGAGGGGTAATTCACCCCTCCACTTT. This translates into CASSLEGRGNSPLHF.

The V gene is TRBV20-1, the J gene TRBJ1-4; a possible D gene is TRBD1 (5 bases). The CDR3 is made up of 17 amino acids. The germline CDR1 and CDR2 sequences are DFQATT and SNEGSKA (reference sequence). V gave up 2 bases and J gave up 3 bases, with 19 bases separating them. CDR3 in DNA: TGCAGTGCTAGACTGGTTCAGAGAGGGGCCCCTAATGAAAAACTGTTTTTT. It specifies CSARLVQRGAPNEKLFF.

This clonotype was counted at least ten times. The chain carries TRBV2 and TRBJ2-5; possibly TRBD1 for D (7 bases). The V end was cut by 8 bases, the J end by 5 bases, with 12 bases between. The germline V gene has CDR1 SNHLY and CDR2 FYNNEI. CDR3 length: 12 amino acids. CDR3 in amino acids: CASEQGRETQYF. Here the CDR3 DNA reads TGTGCCAGCGAACAGGGGAGGGAGACCCAGTACTTC.

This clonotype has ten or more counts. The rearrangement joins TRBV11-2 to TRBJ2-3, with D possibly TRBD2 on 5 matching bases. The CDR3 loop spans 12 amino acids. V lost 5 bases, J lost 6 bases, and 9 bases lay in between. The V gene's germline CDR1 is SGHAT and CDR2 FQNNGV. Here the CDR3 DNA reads TGTGCCAGCAGCCCGGGATTCGATACGCAGTATTTT. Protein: CASSPGFDTQYF.

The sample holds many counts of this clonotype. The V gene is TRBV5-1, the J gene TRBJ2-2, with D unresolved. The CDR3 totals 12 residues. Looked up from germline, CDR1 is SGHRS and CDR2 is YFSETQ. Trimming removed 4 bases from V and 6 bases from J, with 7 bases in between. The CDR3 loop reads CASSVGSGELFF. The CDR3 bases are TGCGCCAGCAGCGTCGGTTCCGGGGAGCTGTTTTTT.

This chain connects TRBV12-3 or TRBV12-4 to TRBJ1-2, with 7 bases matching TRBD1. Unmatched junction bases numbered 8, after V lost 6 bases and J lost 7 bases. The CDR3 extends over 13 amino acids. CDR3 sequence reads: CASRRQGLGGYTF. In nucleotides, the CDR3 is TGTGCCAGCAGGAGACAGGGTTTGGGTGGCTACACCTTC.